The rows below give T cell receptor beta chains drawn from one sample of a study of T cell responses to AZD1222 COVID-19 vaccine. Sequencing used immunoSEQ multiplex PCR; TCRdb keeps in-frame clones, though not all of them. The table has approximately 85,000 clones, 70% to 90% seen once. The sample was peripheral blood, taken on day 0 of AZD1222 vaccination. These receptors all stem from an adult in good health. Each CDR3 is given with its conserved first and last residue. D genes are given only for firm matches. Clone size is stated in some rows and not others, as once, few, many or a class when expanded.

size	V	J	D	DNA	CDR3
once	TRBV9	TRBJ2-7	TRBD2	TGTGCCAGCAACCCGGCGGGAGGGCCCTACGAGCAGTACTTC	CASNPAGGPYEQYF
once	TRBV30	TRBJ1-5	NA	TGTGCCTGGAGTGTAGACAGCAATCAGCCCCAGCATTTT	CAWSVDSNQPQHF
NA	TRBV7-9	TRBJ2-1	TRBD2	TGTGCCAGCAGCTTACACGGGAGAGGACTAGCGGGATTCAATGAGCAGTTCTTC	CASSLHGRGLAGFNEQFF
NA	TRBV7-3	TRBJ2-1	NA	TGTGCCAGCAGCCTCTCTCGGGGGCAGGTTGAGCAGTTCTTC	CASSLSRGQVEQFF
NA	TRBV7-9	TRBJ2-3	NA	TGTGCCAGTGTCGGCCCGGGTTTTGCGGGAACTACAGATACGCAGTATTTT	CASVGPGFAGTTDTQYF
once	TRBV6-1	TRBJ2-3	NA	TGTGCCAGCAGTGAAAGGGCGGGGGCTAGCACAGATACGCAGTATTTT	CASSERAGASTDTQYF
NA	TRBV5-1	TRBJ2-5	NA	TGCGCCAGCACCCAAACCGGGACCGTCGAAGAGACCCAGTACTTC	CASTQTGTVEETQYF
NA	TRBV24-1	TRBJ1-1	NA	TGTGCCACCAGTGATTCCCGCTCGACTGAAGCTTTCTTT	CATSDSRSTEAFF
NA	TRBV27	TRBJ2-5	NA	TGTGCCAGCAGTTTATCGGGGCGGGGCCCGGGGATAGAGACCCAGTACTTC	CASSLSGRGPGIETQYF
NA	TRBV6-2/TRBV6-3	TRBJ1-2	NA	TGTGCCAGCAGTTATGAGGACACCCATAGGGGCTACACCTTC	CASSYEDTHRGYTF
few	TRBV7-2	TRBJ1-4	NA	TGTGCCAGCAGCTTATATACAGGAGCTTATGAAAAACTGTTTTTT	CASSLYTGAYEKLFF
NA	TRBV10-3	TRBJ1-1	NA	TGTGCCATCAGTGAGGAACTCCTCGGGAACACTGAAGCTTTCTTT	CAISEELLGNTEAFF
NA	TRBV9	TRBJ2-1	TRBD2	TGTGCCAGCAGCGCTCGGGGGGGCCGCGACAATGAGCAGTTCTTC	CASSARGGRDNEQFF
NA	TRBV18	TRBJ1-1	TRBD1	TGTGCCAGCTCACCACCGCCGACAGGGGAGCAAGCTTTCTTT	CASSPPPTGEQAFF
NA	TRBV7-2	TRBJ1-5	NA	TGTGCCAGCAGCTTTTCCGACTATCAGCCCCAGCATTTT	CASSFSDYQPQHF
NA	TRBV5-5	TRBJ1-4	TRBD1	TGTGCCAGCAGTACGACAGGGTCGCAAAAACTGTTTTTT	CASSTTGSQKLFF
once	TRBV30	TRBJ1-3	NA	TGTGCCTGGAGTGTAGACAGGTCTTCTGGAAACACCATATATTTT	CAWSVDRSSGNTIYF
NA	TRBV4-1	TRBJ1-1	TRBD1	TGCGCCAGCATTGTCCTCAACAGGGGGGGATCTTGGACTGAAGCTTTCTTT	CASIVLNRGGSWTEAFF
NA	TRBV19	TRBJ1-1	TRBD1	TGTGCCAGTAGTATAGAGGGGACAGGGTTCACTGAAGCTTTCTTT	CASSIEGTGFTEAFF
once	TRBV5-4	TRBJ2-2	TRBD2	TGTGCCAGCAGCTTGGCCTTCGGGGGGACCGGGGAGCTGTTTTTT	CASSLAFGGTGELFF
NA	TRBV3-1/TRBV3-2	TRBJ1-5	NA	TGTGCCAGCAGCCATCGAGCAGCGGGCAATCAGCCCCAGCATTTT	CASSHRAAGNQPQHF
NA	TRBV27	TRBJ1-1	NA	TGTGCCAGCAGTCCCTATGACAGGAACACTGAAGCTTTCTTT	CASSPYDRNTEAFF
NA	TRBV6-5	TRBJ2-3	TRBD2	TGTGCCAGCAGACCAGCTAGCGGGAGGGCCGCTACGCAGTATTTT	CASRPASGRAATQYF
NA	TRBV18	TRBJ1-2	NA	TGTGCCAGCTCACCACAGGGTTTTAACTATGGCTACACCTTC	CASSPQGFNYGYTF
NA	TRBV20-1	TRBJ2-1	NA	TGCAGTGCTAGTCGCGGCAGGGATGATTTTTACAATGAGCAGTTCTTC	CSASRGRDDFYNEQFF
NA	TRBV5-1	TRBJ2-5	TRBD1	TGCGCCAGCAGCGTGACAGGGACCCAAGAGACCCAGTACTTC	CASSVTGTQETQYF
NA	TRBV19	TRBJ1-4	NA	TGTGCCAGTAGATTATCCCACCTTGCAACTAATGAAAAACTGTTTTTT	CASRLSHLATNEKLFF
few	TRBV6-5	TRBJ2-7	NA	TGTGCCAGCACGGACACCGCCTACGAGCAGTACTTC	CASTDTAYEQYF
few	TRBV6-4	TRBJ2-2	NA	TGTGCCAGCGCTAATCCCCCCGGGGAGCTGTTTTTT	CASANPPGELFF
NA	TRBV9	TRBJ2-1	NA	TGTGCCAGCAGCGTAAAACAGGGCAGGGGATACAATGAGCAGTTCTTC	CASSVKQGRGYNEQFF
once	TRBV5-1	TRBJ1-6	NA	TGCGCCAGCAGCTCGGGGACGACGATCGGTTCACCCCTCCACTTT	CASSSGTTIGSPLHF
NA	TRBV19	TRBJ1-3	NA	TGTGCCAGTAAGACGTTCCTCTCTGGAAACACCATATATTTT	CASKTFLSGNTIYF
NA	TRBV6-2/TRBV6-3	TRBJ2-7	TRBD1	TGTGCCAGCAGTTACTTGGGACAGGGGAGCTCCTACGAGCAGTACTTC	CASSYLGQGSSYEQYF
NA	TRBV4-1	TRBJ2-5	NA	TGCGCCAGCAGCCCCAATGGGGGACACATCAAAGAGACCCAGTACTTC	CASSPNGGHIKETQYF
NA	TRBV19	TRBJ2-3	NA	TGTGCCAGTAGTATCCAGGGCGGTATTCTGGATACGCAGTATTTT	CASSIQGGILDTQYF
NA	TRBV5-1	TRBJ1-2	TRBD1	TGCGCCAGCAGCTTTGGCCAGACAGGGGACTATGGCTACACCTTC	CASSFGQTGDYGYTF
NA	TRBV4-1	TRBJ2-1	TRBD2	TGCGCCAGCAGCCCCCCACTAGCGACCTCACGGTTTACGAACAATGAGCAGTTCTTC	CASSPPLATSRFTNNEQFF
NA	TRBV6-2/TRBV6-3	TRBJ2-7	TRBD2	TGTGCCAGCAGTTACTCGGGAGTTGGACTAGCGGGAGGGAACTCCTACGAGCAGTACTTC	CASSYSGVGLAGGNSYEQYF
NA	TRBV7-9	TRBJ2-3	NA	TGTGCCAGCAGCCTAGGACGGCAGACAGATACGCAGTATTTT	CASSLGRQTDTQYF
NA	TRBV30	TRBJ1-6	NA	TGTGCCTGGAGTGGTCAGGTTCCATCCCTCCACTTT	CAWSGQVPSLHF
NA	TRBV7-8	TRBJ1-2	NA	TGTGCCAGCAGCTTAGAATTCCGGGCAGCCTTTGACTACACCTTC	CASSLEFRAAFDYTF
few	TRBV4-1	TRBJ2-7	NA	TGCGCCAGCAGCTCTACCCTGGGGCTCTGGGACGAGCAGTACTTC	CASSSTLGLWDEQYF
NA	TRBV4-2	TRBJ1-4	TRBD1	TGTGCCAGCAGCGGGGACAGCTTCTATGAAAAACTGTTTTTT	CASSGDSFYEKLFF
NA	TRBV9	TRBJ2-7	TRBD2	TGTGCCAGCACCGTAGGAGCGGGAGACTCCTACGAGCAGTACTTC	CASTVGAGDSYEQYF
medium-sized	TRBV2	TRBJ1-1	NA	TGTGCCAGCACCCAAGGGGTTAGGAACACTGAAGCTTTCTTT	CASTQGVRNTEAFF
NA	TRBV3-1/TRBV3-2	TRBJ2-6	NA	TGTGCCAGCAGCCAAACCGCAGGGTCTGGGGCCAACGTCCTGACTTTC	CASSQTAGSGANVLTF
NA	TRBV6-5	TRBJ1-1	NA	TGTGCCAGCAGTTTGAGGGAGATGAACACTGAAGCTTTCTTT	CASSLREMNTEAFF
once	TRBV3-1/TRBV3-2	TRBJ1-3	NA	TGTGCCAGCAGCCTGTCCTCTGGAAACACCATATATTTT	CASSLSSGNTIYF
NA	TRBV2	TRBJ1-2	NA	TGTGCCAGCAACAGTCAACTCTATGGCTACACCTTC	CASNSQLYGYTF
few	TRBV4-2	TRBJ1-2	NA	TGTGCCAGCAGCCAAGGACAAACTAACTATGGCTACACCTTC	CASSQGQTNYGYTF
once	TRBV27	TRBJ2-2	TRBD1	TGTGCCAGCAGCCCACAGGGGGCGGTTATCGGGGAGCTGTTTTTT	CASSPQGAVIGELFF
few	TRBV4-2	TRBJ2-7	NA	TGTGCCAGCAGCCTCCCCGGCGGGCAGTTTATCCAACGAACCTACGAGCAGTACTTC	CASSLPGGQFIQRTYEQYF
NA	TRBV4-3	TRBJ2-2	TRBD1	TGCGCCAGCAGCGCGGACAGGGACGGGGAGCTGTTTTTT	CASSADRDGELFF
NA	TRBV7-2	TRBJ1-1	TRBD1	TGTGCCAGCAGGGTTAGACAGGGGGCTAACACTGAAGCTTTCTTT	CASRVRQGANTEAFF
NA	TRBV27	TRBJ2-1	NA	TGTGCCAGCAGTTTAAGGGCAGGGTTCCACAATGAGCAGTTCTTC	CASSLRAGFHNEQFF
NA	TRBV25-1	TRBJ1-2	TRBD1	TGTGCCAGCAGCCCCCGGGACAGGGTATTCGGCTATGGCTACACCTTC	CASSPRDRVFGYGYTF
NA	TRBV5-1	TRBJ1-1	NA	TGCGCCAGCAGCAGCGAGGGCAGATTAAACACTGAAGCTTTCTTT	CASSSEGRLNTEAFF
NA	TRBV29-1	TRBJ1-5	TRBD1	TGCAGCGTACAGGGGGCGAGTCAGCCCCAGCATTTT	CSVQGASQPQHF
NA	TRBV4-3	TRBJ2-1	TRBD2	TGCGCCAGCAGCCAAGGGGCGGGAGGGGCTTACAATGAGCAGTTCTTC	CASSQGAGGAYNEQFF